The 3 T cell receptor beta chains presented below share a single source sample, sequenced in a study of beta chain features in type 1 diabetes. Study-wide results and caveats: Among patients with Type 1 diabetes, TCRB CDR3s were moderately but significantly shorter in every one of the four CD4+ subsets.

These TCRs are of unknown antigen specificity. cDNA synthesis used the whole RNA isolate, giving expressed TCRB sequences. This table comes from immunoSEQ multiplex PCR, and its TCRdb copy is limited to in-frame clones, with some not included. The data hold some 45,000 clones, with roughly 70% observed a single time. Sequenced: Tregs from blood. The receptor set was obtained from a woman younger than 30 with type 1 diabetes.

This rearrangement joins TRBV15 to TRBJ2-3; TRBD1 matches at 7 bases. The J segment lost 3 bases and the V segment lost 4 bases, leaving 10 bases of the junction unmatched. The germline gives CDR1 LNHNV, CDR2 YYDKDF (reference sequence). The CDR3 has 16 amino acids. The chain's CDR3 is CATSTGFRGRTDTQYF. In DNA, the CDR3 is TGTGCCACCAGCACCGGGTTTAGGGGGCGGACAGATACGCAGTATTTT.

The chain uses TRBV30 and TRBJ1-1, with a possible D match to TRBD1 (6 bases). V was shortened by 2 bases and J by 11 bases, with 15 bases between the two germline ends. The germline V gene has CDR1 GTSNPN and CDR2 SVGIG (reference sequence). This CDR3 has 12 residues. CDR3 region: CAWSPGVGGAFF. CDR3 nucleotide sequence: TGTGCCTGGAGTCCAGGGGTCGGTGGGGCTTTCTTT.

The CDR3 DNA follows: TGCGCCAGCAGCCCCAGGGGCGGGGGGAACCAAGAGACCCAGTACTTC. Encoded protein: CASSPRGGGNQETQYF. This rearrangement joins TRBV5-1 to TRBJ2-5, with TRBD2 identical over 8 bases. Per the germline V gene, CDR1 is SGHRS and CDR2 is YFSETQ. The CDR3 length is 16 residues. Trimming took 4 bases from V and 0 from J; bases not matched to a gene: 8.